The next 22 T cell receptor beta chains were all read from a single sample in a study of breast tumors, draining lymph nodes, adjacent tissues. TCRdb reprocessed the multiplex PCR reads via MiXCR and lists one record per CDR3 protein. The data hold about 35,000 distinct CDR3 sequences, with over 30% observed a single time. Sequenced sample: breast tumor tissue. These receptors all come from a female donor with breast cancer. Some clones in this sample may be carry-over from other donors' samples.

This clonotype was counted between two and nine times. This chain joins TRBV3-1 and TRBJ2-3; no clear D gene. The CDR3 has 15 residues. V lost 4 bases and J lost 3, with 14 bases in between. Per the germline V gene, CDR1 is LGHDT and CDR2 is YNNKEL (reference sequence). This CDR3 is CASSPYPERTDTQYF. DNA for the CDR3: TGTGCCAGCAGCCCCTACCCAGAACGTACAGATACGCAGTATTTT.

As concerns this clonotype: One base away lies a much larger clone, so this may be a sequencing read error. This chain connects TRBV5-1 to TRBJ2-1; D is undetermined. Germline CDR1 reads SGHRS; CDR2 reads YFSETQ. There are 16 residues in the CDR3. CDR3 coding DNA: TGCGCCAGCAGCTTGGAGCAGAGGACCAGCTACAATGTGCAGTTCTTC. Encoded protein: CASSLEQRTSYNVQFF.

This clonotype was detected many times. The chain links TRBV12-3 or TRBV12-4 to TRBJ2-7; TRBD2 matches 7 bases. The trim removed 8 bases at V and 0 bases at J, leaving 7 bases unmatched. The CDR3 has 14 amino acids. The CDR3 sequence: CASGRGGSSYEQYF. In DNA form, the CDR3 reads TGTGCCAGCGGCCGGGGCGGGAGCTCCTACGAGCAGTACTTC.

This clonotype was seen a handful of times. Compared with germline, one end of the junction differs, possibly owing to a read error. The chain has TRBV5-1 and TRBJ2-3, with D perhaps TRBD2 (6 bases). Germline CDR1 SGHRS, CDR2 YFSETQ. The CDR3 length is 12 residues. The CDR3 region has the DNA TGCGCCAGCAACTTGGAGGGATCTACGCAGTATTTT. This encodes CASNLEGSTQYF.

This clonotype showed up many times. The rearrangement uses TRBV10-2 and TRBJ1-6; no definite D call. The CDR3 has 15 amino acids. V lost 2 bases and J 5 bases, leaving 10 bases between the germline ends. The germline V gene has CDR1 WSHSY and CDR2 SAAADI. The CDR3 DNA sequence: TGCGCCAGCAGTGAGAACGGGATCCATAATTCACCCCTCCACTTT. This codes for CASSENGIHNSPLHF.

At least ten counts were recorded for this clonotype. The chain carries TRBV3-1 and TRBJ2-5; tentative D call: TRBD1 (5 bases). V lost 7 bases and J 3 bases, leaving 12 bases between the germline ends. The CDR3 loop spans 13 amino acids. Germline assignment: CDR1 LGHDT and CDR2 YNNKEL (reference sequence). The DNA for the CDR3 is TGTGCCAGCAATCGTAGGGGAAAAGAGACCCAGTACTTC. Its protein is CASNRRGKETQYF.

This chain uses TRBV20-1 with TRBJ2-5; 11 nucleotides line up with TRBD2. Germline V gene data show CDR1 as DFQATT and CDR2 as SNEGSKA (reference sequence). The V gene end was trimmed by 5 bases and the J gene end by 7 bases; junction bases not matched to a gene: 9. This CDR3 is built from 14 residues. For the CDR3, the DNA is TGCAGTGCTCCCGGGACTAGCGGCCCGGGGACCCAGTACTTC. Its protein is CSAPGTSGPGTQYF.

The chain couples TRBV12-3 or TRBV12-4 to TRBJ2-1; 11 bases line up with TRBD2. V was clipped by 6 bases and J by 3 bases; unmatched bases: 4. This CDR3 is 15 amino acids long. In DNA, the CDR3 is TGTGCCAGCAGCGGAACTAGCGGGAGCTACAATGAGCAGTTCTTC. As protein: CASSGTSGSYNEQFF.

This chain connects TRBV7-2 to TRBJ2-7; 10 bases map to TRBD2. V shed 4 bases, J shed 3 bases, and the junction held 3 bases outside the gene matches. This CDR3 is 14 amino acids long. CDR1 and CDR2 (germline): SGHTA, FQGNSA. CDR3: CASSSRTSGYEQYF. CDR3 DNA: TGTGCCAGCAGCTCTCGGACTAGCGGCTACGAGCAGTACTTC.

The CDR3: CASSYGPSSRNSYEQYF. Written as DNA, the CDR3 is TGCGCCAGCAGTTACGGTCCCTCAAGCCGAAATTCCTACGAGCAGTACTTC. The chain carries TRBV5-1 and TRBJ2-7; no reliable D call. The germline V gene encodes CDR1 SGHRS and CDR2 YFSETQ. Trimming removed 5 bases at V and 1 base at J, with 22 bases between. This CDR3 contains 17 residues.

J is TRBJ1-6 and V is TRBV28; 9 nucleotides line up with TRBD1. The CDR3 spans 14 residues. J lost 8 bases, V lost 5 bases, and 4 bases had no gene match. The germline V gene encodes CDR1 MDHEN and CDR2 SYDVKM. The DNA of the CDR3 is TGTGCCAGCAGTCCGGGACAGGGCGATTCACCCCTCCACTTT. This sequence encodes CASSPGQGDSPLHF.

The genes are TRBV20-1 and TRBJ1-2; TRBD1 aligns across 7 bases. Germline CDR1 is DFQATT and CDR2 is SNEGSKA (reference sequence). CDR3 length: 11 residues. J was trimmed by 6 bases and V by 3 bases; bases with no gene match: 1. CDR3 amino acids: CSARTGNGYTF. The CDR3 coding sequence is TGCAGTGCTAGGACAGGGAATGGCTACACCTTC.

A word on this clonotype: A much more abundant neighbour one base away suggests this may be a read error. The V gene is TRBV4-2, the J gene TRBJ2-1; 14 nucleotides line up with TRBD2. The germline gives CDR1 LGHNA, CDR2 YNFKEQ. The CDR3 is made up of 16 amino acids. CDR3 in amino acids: CTSSHWGLAGDGEQFF. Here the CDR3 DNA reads TGTACCAGCAGCCATTGGGGACTAGCGGGAGATGGTGAGCAGTTCTTC.

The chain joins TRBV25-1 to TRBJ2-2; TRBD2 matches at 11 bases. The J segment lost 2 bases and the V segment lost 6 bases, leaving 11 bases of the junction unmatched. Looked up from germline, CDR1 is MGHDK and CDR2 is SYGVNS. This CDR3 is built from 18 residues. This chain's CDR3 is CASRGAGTSGRNTGELFF. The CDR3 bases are TGTGCCAGCAGGGGCGCCGGGACTAGCGGTCGTAACACCGGGGAGCTGTTTTTT.

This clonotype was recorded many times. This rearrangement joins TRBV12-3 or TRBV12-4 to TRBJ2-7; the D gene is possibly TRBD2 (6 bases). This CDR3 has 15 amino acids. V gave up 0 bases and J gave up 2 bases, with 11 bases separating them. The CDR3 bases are TGTGCCAGCAGTTTAGCGGGAGGAGGACCCTACGAGCAGTACTTC. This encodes CASSLAGGGPYEQYF.

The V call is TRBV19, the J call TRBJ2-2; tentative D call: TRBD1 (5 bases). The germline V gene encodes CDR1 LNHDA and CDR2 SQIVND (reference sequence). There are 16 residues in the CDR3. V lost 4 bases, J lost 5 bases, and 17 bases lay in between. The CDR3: CASSTRQGVATGELFF. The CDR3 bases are TGTGCCAGTAGTACCCGTCAGGGTGTTGCGACCGGGGAGCTGTTTTTT. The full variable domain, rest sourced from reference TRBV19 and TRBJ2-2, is DGGITQSPKYLFRKEGQNVTLSCEQNLNHDAMYWYRQDPGQGLRLIYYSQIVNDFQKGDIAEGYSVSREKKESFPLTVTSAQKNPTAFYLCASSTRQGVATGELFFGEGSRLTVL.

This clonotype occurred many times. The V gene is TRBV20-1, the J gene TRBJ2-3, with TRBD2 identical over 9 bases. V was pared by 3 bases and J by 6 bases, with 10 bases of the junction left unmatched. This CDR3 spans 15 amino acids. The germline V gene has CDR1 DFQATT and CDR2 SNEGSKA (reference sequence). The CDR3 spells CSASQGSSGMDTQYF. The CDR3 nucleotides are TGCAGTGCTAGTCAGGGGTCTAGCGGGATGGATACGCAGTATTTT.

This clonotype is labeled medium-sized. For the CDR3, the DNA is TGCAGTGCGACCGGGACTAGCGGGAGCGCGCGGGGTGGGGAGCAGTACTTC. Its protein is CSATGTSGSARGGEQYF. This chain links TRBV20-1 with TRBJ2-7; TRBD2 agrees at 14 bases. The germline gives CDR1 DFQATT, CDR2 SNEGSKA (reference sequence). The trim removed 6 bases at V and 7 bases at J, leaving 17 bases unmatched. CDR3 length: 17 residues.

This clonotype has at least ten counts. CDR3 nucleotide sequence: TGTGCCAGCAGCCAGTTAACAGGGGGCTCTGGCGAGCAGTACTTC. Its translation: CASSQLTGGSGEQYF. The chain links TRBV7-2 to TRBJ2-7; 9 bases line up with TRBD1. CDR1 and CDR2 (germline): SGHTA, FQGNSA. The CDR3 contains 15 residues. Trimming removed 5 bases from V and 6 bases from J; junction bases left unmatched: 11.

In DNA, the CDR3 is TGTGCCAGCAGTTCTAAGGGCAGCTATGGCTACACCTTC. Residues: CASSSKGSYGYTF. This chain joins TRBV2 and TRBJ1-2; D is unclear. Trimming cost V 5 bases and J 4 bases, with 11 bases left between them. CDR1 is SNHLY and CDR2 is FYNNEI in the germline V gene. CDR3 size: 13 residues.

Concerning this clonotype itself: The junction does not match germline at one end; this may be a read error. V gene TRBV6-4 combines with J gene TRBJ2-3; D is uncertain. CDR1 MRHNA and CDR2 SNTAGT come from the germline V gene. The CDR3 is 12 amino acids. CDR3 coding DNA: TGTGCCAGCAGCCTTTACTCAGATGCGCAGTATTTT. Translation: CASSLYSDAQYF.

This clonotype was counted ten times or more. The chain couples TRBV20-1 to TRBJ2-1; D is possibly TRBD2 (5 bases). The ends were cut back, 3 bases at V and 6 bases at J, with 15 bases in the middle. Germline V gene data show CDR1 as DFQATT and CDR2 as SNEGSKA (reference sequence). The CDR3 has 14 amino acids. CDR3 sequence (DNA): TGCAGTGCTAGGTCAGCGGTTTCTGGCAATGAGCAGTTCTTC. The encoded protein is CSARSAVSGNEQFF.